Shown below are 9 T cell receptor beta chains from a single sample sequenced in a study of OX40 agonist ivuxolimab in advanced cancers. TCRdb keeps only in-frame clones here, not all; method: immunoSEQ multiplex PCR. The table includes around 64,000 clones, approximately 88% detected once. Sequences were derived from CD4+ or CD8+ T cells sorted from blood, sampled in a trial of the OX40 agonist ivuxolimab. All receptors come from an adult with an advanced solid tumor such as melanoma, head and neck, liver or kidney cancer.

The rearrangement uses TRBV11-2 and TRBJ1-3; 7 positions agree with TRBD1. V trimming: 5 bases; J trimming: 0 bases; junction bases outside the gene matches: 13. CDR3 length equals 18 residues. Germline V gene data show CDR1 as SGHAT and CDR2 as FQNNGV. The CDR3 region is CASSPIQGRPNSGNTIYF. The CDR3 DNA sequence: TGTGCCAGCAGCCCCATACAGGGGAGGCCGAACTCTGGAAACACCATATATTTT.

J is TRBJ2-1 and V is TRBV2; D perhaps matches TRBD2 (5 bases). The germline gives CDR1 SNHLY, CDR2 FYNNEI. V lost 11 bases and J lost 3, with 17 bases in between. The CDR3 consists of 14 residues. In nucleotides, the CDR3 is TGTGCCGGCGGAGGATTGGGGTTCTACAATGAGCAGTTCTTC. It translates to CAGGGLGFYNEQFF.

The gene calls are TRBV2 and TRBJ1-3, with D perhaps matching TRBD1 (5 bases). Between the trimmed V and J ends, which lost 5 bases and 8 bases, there was a span of 16 bases. This CDR3 spans 14 amino acids. CDR1 and CDR2 (germline): SNHLY, FYNNEI. This CDR3 is CASSTREGLDTIYF. The CDR3 nucleotides read TGTGCCAGCAGTACCAGGGAGGGCTTAGACACCATATATTTT.

The chain combines TRBV7-9 with TRBJ2-7; weak D call: TRBD1 (5 bases). CDR1 is SEHNR, CDR2 FQNEAQ, per germline (reference sequence). V lost 4 bases, J lost 2 bases, and 12 bases lay in between. CDR3 length: 14 residues. CDR3 loop: CASSSQGWTYEQYF. CDR3 DNA sequence: TGTGCCAGCAGCTCCCAGGGTTGGACCTACGAGCAGTACTTC.

This clone was observed once. The chain couples TRBV11-3 to TRBJ2-7; no definite D call. The germline V and J ends were trimmed by 0 bases and 5 bases, with 11 bases remaining between them. The CDR3 totals 14 residues. Germline V gene sequence: CDR1 SGHNT, CDR2 YENEEA. The CDR3 loop is CASSLDWVRNEQYF. For the CDR3, the DNA is TGTGCCAGCAGCTTAGATTGGGTGAGGAACGAGCAGTACTTC.

The rearrangement links TRBV1 to TRBJ2-2. TRBV1 counts as a pseudogene. This CDR3 has 15 residues. DNA for the CDR3: TGCACCAGCAGCCAAGATAGGCAAAACACCGGGGAGCTGTTTTTT. It yields the protein CTSSQDRQNTGELFF.

The chain carries TRBV4-1 and TRBJ2-2; the D gene is possibly TRBD1 (6 bases). Trimming cost V 1 base and J 3 bases, with 15 bases left between them. The germline CDR1 and CDR2 sequences are MGHRA and YSYEKL. The length of the CDR3 is 17 residues. The CDR3 DNA sequence: TGCGCCAGCAGCCAAGCCGGGCTGCCAGGGGACACCGGGGAGCTGTTTTTT. It translates to CASSQAGLPGDTGELFF.

This chain joins TRBV7-2 and TRBJ2-7; weak D call: TRBD2 (5 bases). Per germline, CDR1 SGHTA and CDR2 FQGNSA. The CDR3 is 14 residues long. The V end lost 5 bases, the J end lost 4 bases, and 15 bases lay between the germline ends. The CDR3 here is CASSPTREGYEQYF. DNA for the CDR3: TGTGCCAGCAGCCCAACCCGGGAAGGGTACGAGCAGTACTTC.

The chain couples TRBV11-3 to TRBJ1-4; tentative D call: TRBD1 (6 bases). The CDR3 length is 13 residues. Per germline, CDR1 SGHNT and CDR2 YENEEA. Trimming left V 1 base short and J 7 bases short, with 7 bases between. CDR3 DNA sequence: TGTGCCAGCAGCTTAGGGGGGCTTGAAAAACTGTTTTTT. Translating gives CASSLGGLEKLFF. Variable domain in full (rest from reference TRBV11-3 and TRBJ1-4): EAGVVQSPRYKIIEKKQPVAFWCNPISGHNTLYWYLQNLGQGPELLIRYENEEAVDDSQLPKDRFSAERLKGVDSTLKIQPAELGDSAVYLCASSLGGLEKLFFGSGTQLSVL.